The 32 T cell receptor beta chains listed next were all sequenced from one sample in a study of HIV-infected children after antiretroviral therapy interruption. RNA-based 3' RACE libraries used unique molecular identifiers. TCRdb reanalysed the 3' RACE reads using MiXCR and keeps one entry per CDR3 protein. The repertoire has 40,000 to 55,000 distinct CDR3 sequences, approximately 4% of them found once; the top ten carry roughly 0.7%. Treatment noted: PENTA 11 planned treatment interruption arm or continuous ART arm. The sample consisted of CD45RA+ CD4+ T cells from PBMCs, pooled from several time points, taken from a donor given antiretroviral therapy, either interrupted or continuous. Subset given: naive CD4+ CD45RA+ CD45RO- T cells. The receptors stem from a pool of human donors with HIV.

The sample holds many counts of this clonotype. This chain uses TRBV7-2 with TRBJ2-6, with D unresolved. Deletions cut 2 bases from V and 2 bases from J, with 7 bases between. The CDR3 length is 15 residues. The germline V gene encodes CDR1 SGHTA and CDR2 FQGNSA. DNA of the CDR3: TGTGCCAGCAGCTTACGACAACCTGGGGCCAACGTCCTGACTTTC. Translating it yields CASSLRQPGANVLTF.

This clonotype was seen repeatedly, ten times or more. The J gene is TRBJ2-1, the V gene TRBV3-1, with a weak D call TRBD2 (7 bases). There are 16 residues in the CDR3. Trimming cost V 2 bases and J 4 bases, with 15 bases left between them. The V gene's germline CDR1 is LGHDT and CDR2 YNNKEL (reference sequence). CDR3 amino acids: CASSQWEGDPYNEQFF. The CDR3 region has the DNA TGTGCCAGCAGCCAATGGGAGGGGGACCCATACAATGAGCAGTTCTTC.

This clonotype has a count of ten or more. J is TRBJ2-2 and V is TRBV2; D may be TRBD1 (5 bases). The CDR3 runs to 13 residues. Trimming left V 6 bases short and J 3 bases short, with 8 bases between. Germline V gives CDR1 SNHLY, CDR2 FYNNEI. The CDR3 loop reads CASRSGYTGELFF. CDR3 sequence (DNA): TGTGCCAGCAGATCAGGGTACACCGGGGAGCTGTTTTTT.

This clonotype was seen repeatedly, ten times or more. In nucleotides, the CDR3 is TGCAGTGCCCCCCGCCGGGGGGATGAGCAGTTCTTC. It specifies CSAPRRGDEQFF. The V call is TRBV20-1, the J call TRBJ2-1, with TRBD2 identical over 7 bases. The CDR3 contains 12 residues. V gave up 6 bases and J gave up 8 bases; unmatched junction bases: 7. Germline V gives CDR1 DFQATT, CDR2 SNEGSKA (reference sequence).

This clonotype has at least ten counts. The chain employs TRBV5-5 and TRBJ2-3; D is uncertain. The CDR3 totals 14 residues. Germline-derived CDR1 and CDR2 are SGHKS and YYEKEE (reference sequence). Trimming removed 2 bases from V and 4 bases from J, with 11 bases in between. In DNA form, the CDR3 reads TGTGCCAGCAGCTTTAGCCCTGGAGCAGATACGCAGTATTTT. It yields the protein CASSFSPGADTQYF.

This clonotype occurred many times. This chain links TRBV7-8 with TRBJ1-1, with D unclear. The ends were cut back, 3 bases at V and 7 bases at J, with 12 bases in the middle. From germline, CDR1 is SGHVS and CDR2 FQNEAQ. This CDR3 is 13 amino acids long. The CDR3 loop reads CASSFRVLGEAFF. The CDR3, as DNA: TGTGCCAGCAGCTTCCGCGTGCTTGGTGAAGCTTTCTTT.

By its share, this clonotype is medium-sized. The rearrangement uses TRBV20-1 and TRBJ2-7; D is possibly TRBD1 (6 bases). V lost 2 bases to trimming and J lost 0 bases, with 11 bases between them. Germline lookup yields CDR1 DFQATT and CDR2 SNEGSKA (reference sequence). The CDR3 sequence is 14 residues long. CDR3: CSARWDTSSYEQYF. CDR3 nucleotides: TGCAGTGCTAGATGGGACACCAGCTCCTACGAGCAGTACTTC.

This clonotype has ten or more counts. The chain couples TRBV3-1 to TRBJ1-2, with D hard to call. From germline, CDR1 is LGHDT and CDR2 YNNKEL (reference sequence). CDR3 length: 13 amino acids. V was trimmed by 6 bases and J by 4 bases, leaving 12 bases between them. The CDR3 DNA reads TGTGCCAGCAGTAGAGACGGTAGCTATGGCTACACCTTC. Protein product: CASSRDGSYGYTF.

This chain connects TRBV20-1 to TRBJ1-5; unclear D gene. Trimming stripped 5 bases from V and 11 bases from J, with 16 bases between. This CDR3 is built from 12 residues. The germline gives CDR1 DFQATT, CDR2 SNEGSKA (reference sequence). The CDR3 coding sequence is TGCAGTGCTTACCCTATCCCCTCTACCCAGCATTTT. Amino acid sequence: CSAYPIPSTQHF.

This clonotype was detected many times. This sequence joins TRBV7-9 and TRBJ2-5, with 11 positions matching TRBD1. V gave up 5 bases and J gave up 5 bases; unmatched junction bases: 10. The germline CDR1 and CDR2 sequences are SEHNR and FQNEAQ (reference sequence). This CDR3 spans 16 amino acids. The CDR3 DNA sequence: TGTGCCAGCAGCCGTAGAATGGACAGGGGGCGCGAGACCCAGTACTTC. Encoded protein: CASSRRMDRGRETQYF. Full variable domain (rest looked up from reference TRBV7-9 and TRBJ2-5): DTGVSQNPRHKITKRGQNVTFRCDPISEHNRLYWYRQTLGQGPEFLTYFQNEAQLEKSRLLSDRFSAERPKGSFSTLEIQRTEQGDSAMYLCASSRRMDRGRETQYFGPGTRLLVL.

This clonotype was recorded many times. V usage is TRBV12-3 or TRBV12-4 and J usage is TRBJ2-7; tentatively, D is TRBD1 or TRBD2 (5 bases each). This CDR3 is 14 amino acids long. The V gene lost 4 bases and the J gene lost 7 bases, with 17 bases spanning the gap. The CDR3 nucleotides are TGTGCCAGCAGTTCCAGGGTGAGGGGTGGGGAGCAGTACTTC. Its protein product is CASSSRVRGGEQYF.

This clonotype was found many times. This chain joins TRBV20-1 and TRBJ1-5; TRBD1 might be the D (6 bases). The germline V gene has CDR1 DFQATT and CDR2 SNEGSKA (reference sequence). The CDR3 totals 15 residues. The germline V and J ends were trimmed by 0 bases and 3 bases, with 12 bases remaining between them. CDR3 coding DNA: TGCAGTGCTAGAGATCGCAGGGGCTCCAATCAGCCCCAGCATTTT. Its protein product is CSARDRRGSNQPQHF.

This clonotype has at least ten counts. The CDR3 loop is CASSYTREGEQFF. CDR3 DNA sequence: TGTGCCAGCAGTTACACCCGGGAGGGTGAGCAGTTCTTC. This chain connects TRBV27 to TRBJ2-1, with 8 bases fitting TRBD2. CDR1 and CDR2 from the germline V gene are MNHEY and SMNVEV (reference sequence). The J segment lost 9 bases and the V segment lost 4 bases, leaving 5 bases of the junction unmatched. The CDR3 runs 13 residues.

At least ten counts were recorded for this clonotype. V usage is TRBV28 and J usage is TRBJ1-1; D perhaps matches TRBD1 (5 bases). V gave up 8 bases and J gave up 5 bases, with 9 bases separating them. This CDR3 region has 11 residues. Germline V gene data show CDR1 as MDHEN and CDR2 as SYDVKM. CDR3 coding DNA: TGTGCCAGCCAGGGTGGGACTGAAGCTTTCTTT. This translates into CASQGGTEAFF.

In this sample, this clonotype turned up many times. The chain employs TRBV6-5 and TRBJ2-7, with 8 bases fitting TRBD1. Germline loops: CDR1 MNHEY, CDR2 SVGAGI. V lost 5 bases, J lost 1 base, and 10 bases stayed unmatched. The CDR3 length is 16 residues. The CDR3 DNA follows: TGTGCCAGCAGTGTTACTGGGACAGGTCATTCCTACGAGCAGTACTTC. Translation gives CASSVTGTGHSYEQYF.

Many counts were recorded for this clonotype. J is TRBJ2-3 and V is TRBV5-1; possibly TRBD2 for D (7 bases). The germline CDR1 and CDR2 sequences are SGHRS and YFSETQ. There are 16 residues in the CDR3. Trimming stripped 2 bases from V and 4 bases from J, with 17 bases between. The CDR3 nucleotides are TGCGCCAGCAGCTTCCCGACGGGGGGCGGTGCAGATACGCAGTATTTT. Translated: CASSFPTGGGADTQYF.

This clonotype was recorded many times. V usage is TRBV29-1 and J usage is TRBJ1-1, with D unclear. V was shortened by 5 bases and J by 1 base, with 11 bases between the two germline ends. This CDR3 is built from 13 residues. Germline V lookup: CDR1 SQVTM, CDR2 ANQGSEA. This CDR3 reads CSVRPSGNTEAFF. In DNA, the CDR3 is TGCAGCGTTCGCCCTTCTGGGAACACTGAAGCTTTCTTT.

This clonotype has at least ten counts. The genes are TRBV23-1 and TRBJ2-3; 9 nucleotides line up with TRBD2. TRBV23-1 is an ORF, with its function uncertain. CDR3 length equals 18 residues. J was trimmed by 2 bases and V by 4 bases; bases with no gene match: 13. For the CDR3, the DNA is TGCGCCAGCAGTCGAGCCGGCGGTCAGCGGGGGGACACAGATACGCAGTATTTT. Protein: CASSRAGGQRGDTDTQYF.

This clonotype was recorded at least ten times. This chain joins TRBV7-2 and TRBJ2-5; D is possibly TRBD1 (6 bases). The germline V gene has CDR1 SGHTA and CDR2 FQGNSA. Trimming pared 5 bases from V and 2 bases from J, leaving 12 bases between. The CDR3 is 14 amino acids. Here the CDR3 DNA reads TGTGCCAGCAGCCCCCGGACAGAACAAGAGACCCAGTACTTC. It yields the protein CASSPRTEQETQYF. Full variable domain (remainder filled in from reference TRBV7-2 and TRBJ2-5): GAGVSQSPSNKVTEKGKDVELRCDPISGHTALYWYRQSLGQGLEFLIYFQGNSAPDKSGLPSDRFSAERTGGSVSTLTIQRTQQEDSAVYLCASSPRTEQETQYFGPGTRLLVL.

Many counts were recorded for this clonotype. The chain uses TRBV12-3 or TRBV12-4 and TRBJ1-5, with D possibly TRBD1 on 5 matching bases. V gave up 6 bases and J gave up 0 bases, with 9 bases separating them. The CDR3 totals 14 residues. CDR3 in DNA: TGTGCCAGCAGCCAGGGAATTAGCAATCAGCCCCAGCATTTT. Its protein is CASSQGISNQPQHF.

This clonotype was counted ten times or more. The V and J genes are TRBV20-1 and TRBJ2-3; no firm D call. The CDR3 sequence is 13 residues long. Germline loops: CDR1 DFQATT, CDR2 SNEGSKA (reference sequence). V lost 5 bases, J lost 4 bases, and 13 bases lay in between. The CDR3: CSAAERAADTQYF. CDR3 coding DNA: TGCAGTGCTGCGGAAAGGGCCGCAGATACGCAGTATTTT.

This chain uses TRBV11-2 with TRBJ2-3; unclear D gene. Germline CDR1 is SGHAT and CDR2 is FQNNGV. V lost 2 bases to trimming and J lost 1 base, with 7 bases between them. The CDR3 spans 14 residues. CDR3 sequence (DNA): TGTGCCAGCAGCTTACATCCCGGCACAGATACGCAGTATTTT. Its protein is CASSLHPGTDTQYF.

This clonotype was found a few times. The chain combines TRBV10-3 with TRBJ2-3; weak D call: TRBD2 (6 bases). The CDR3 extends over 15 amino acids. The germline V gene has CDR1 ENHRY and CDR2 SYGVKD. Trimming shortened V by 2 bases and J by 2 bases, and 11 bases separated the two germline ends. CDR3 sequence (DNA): TGTGCCATCAGTGAGGGCGGGGTCCCCACAGATACGCAGTATTTT. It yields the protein CAISEGGVPTDTQYF.

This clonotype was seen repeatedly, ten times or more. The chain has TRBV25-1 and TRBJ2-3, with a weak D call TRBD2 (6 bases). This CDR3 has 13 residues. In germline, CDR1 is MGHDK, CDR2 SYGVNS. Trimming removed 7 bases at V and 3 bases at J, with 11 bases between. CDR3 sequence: CASTLRGTDTQYF. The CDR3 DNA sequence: TGTGCCAGCACCCTCCGGGGGACAGATACGCAGTATTTT.

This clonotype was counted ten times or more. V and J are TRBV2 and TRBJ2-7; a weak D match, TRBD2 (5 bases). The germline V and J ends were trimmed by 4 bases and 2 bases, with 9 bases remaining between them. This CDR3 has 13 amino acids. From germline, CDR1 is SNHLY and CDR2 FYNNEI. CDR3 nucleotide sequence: TGTGCCAGCAGTGGATCCGGGACCTACGAGCAGTACTTC. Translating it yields CASSGSGTYEQYF. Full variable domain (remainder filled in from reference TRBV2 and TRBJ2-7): EPEVTQTPSHQVTQMGQEVILRCVPISNHLYFYWYRQILGQKVEFLVSFYNNEISEKSEIFDDQFSVERPDGSNFTLKIRSTKLEDSAMYFCASSGSGTYEQYFGPGTRLTVT.

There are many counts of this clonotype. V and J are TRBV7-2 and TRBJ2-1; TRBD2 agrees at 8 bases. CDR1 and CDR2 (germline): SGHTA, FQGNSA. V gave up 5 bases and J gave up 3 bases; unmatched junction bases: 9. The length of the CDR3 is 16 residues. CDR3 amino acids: CASSGTGGRHYNEQFF. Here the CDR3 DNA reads TGTGCCAGCAGCGGGACGGGGGGGAGACACTACAATGAGCAGTTCTTC.

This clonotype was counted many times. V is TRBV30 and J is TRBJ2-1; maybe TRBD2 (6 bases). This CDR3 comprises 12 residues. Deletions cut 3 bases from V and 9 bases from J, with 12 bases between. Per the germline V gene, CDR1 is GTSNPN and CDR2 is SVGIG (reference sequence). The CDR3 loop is CAWSPGVGEQFF. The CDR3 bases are TGTGCCTGGAGCCCGGGGGTCGGTGAGCAGTTCTTC. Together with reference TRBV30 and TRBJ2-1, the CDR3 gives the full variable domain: SQTIHQWPATLVQPVGSPLSLECTVEGTSNPNLYWYRQAAGRGLQLLFYSVGIGQISSEVPQNLSASRPQDRQFILSSKKLLLSDSGFYLCAWSPGVGEQFFGPGTRLTVL.

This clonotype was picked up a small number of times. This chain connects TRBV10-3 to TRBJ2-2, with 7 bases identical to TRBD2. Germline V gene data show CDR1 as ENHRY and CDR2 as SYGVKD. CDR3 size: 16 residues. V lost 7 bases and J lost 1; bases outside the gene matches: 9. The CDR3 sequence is CAITSRVAGNTGELFF. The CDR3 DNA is TGTGCCATCACGAGCAGGGTAGCGGGGAACACCGGGGAGCTGTTTTTT.

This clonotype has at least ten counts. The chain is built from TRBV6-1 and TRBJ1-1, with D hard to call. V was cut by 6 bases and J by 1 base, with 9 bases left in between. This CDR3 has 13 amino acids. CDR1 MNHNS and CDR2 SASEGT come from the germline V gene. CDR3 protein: CASRTRGNTEAFF. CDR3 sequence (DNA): TGTGCCAGCAGGACTCGGGGGAACACTGAAGCTTTCTTT.

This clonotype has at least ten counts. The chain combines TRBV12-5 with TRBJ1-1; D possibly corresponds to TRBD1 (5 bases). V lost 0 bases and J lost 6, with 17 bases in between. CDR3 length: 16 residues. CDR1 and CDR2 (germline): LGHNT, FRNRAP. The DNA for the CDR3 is TGTGCTAGTGGTTTGGTAATCCGGGGCCCCAAGGCTGAAGCTTTCTTT. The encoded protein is CASGLVIRGPKAEAFF.

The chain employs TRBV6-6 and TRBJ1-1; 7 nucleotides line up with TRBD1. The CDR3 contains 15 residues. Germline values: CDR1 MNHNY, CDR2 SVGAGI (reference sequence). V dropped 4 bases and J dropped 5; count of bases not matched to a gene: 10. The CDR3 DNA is TGTGCCAGCAGTTTGGGAGGGGGCGCGGGTACTGAAGCTTTCTTT. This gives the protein CASSLGGGAGTEAFF.

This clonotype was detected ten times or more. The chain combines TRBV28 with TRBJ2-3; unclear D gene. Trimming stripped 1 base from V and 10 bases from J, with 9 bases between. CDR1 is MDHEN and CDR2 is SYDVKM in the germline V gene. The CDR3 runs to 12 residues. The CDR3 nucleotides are TGTGCCAGCAGTTTATCCAGGTACCCGCAGTATTTT. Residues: CASSLSRYPQYF.